The next 9 T cell receptor beta chains were all read from a single sample in a study of cytomegalovirus exposure and HLA in healthy donors. The PCR made use of 60 Vbeta and 13 Jbeta primers. Data came from immunoSEQ multiplex PCR; TCRdb stores just in-frame clones and leaves some out. The table includes some 150,000 clones, about 82% detected once. Sequenced input: PBMCs. The receptors derive from a man between 25 and 39 years old in good health and CMV-seronegative.

The V call is TRBV5-6, the J call TRBJ2-3; D is unresolved. The CDR3 spans 12 residues. Looked up from germline, CDR1 is SGHDT and CDR2 is YYEEEE. Trimming stripped 2 bases from V and 11 bases from J, with 12 bases between. The CDR3 DNA reads TGTGCCAGCAGCTTCCTTTCTCGTAAGCAGTATTTT. This encodes CASSFLSRKQYF.

This chain connects TRBV6-5 to TRBJ2-6; D is undetermined. CDR3 length equals 16 residues. CDR1 is MNHEY and CDR2 is SVGAGI in the germline V gene. The V gene lost 1 base and the J gene lost 2 bases, with 9 bases spanning the gap. For the CDR3, the DNA is TGTGCCAGCAGTTACTACAGCTCAACTGGGGCCAACGTCCTGACTTTC. Translated, it gives CASSYYSSTGANVLTF.

This chain joins TRBV19 and TRBJ1-5; D not certain. V lost 3 bases and J lost 0, with 9 bases in between. This CDR3 has 15 amino acids. Germline V gene data show CDR1 as LNHDA and CDR2 as SQIVND (reference sequence). The CDR3 spells CASSILRDSNQPQHF. DNA for the CDR3: TGTGCCAGTAGTATCTTACGGGATAGCAATCAGCCCCAGCATTTT.

This chain connects TRBV6-5 to TRBJ1-2; 8 bases match TRBD1. V lost 5 bases and J lost 8; bases outside the gene matches: 4. Germline CDR1 and CDR2: MNHEY and SVGAGI. CDR3 size: 12 residues. The CDR3 sequence is CASSRQGSGYTF. CDR3 DNA: TGTGCCAGCAGTCGACAGGGGTCGGGCTACACCTTC.

This clone has more than one count but fewer than ten. The genes are TRBV6-5 and TRBJ1-3, with D possibly being TRBD1 (5 bases). The CDR3 covers 15 residues. Trimming left V 2 bases short and J 0 bases short, with 8 bases between. The germline gives CDR1 MNHEY, CDR2 SVGAGI. CDR3 in amino acids: CASSYGGYSGNTIYF. For the CDR3, the DNA is TGTGCCAGCAGTTACGGGGGGTACTCTGGAAACACCATATATTTT.

The V and J genes are TRBV29-1 and TRBJ2-3; 7 bases are a match to TRBD1. Germline V CDR1 and CDR2: SQVTM, ANQGSEA. The ends lost 2 bases at V and 6 bases at J; junction bases unmatched: 8. The CDR3 covers 14 residues. The CDR3 sequence: CSVERTGPADTQYF. The CDR3, as DNA: TGCAGCGTTGAAAGGACAGGTCCGGCGGATACGCAGTATTTT.

This CDR3 reads CASSQLGLAGVRDNEQFF. The DNA of the CDR3 is TGTGCCAGCAGCCAACTCGGACTAGCGGGAGTGAGGGACAATGAGCAGTTCTTC. This chain uses TRBV4-2 with TRBJ2-1; the match to TRBD2 covers 13 bases. Unmatched junction bases numbered 9, after V lost 2 bases and J lost 5 bases. The CDR3 is made up of 18 amino acids. In germline, CDR1 is LGHNA, CDR2 YNFKEQ.

V gene TRBV7-3 combines with J gene TRBJ2-3; D is possibly TRBD2 (6 bases). V lost 3 bases and J 4 bases, leaving 14 bases between the germline ends. In germline, CDR1 is SGHTA, CDR2 FQGTGA. The CDR3 runs to 15 residues. In DNA, the CDR3 is TGTGCCAGCAGCTTCCTGACTAGATTGCCAGATACGCAGTATTTT. Its translation: CASSFLTRLPDTQYF. The full variable domain, with the rest looked up from reference TRBV7-3 and TRBJ2-3, is GAGVSQTPSNKVTEKGKYVELRCDPISGHTALYWYRQSLGQGPEFLIYFQGTGAADDSGLPNDRFFAVRPEGSVSTLKIQRTERGDSAVYLCASSFLTRLPDTQYFGPGTRLTVL.

This clone was seen once. V gene TRBV4-1 combines with J gene TRBJ1-5, with a tentative D call TRBD1 (5 bases). This CDR3 is built from 16 residues. V gave up 0 bases and J gave up 3 bases, with 12 bases separating them. The V gene's germline CDR1 is MGHRA and CDR2 YSYEKL. This CDR3 reads CASSQDPRQNNQPQHF. The CDR3 nucleotides read TGCGCCAGCAGCCAAGATCCCCGACAGAACAATCAGCCCCAGCATTTT.